This TCR beta chain derives from a study of T-cell reconstitution after alpha-beta-depleted transplantation in children. The TCRbeta library was prepared with unique molecular identifiers. TCRdb recomputed calls from the PCR reads with MiXCR, one row per CDR3 protein. The repertoire holds about 830,000 distinct CDR3 sequences, with 15% to 20% as singletons. For this clonotype: What it binds is unknown.

V lost 4 bases and J lost 7, with 13 bases in between. The germline V gene has CDR1 SGHTA and CDR2 FQGNSA. The CDR3 runs to 14 residues. Overall study results and limits: Where alpha-beta T cells came from about two months after transplant was reportedly several hundred expanded graft clones. Surviving recipient cells, namely T cells and thymic progenitors, were the source of high day-60 TCRbeta diversity in some patients. Newly made T cells mostly supplied T-cell counts and diversity one year after transplant.

The sequenced sample was PBMCs, mostly from graft donor cells, obtained 360 days after TCRalphabeta/CD19-depleted stem cell transplant. This TCR was sampled from a male patient aged 10-17 years who had a stem cell transplant for acute lymphoblastic leukemia, so the T cells may come from the graft donor. V is TRBV7-2 and J is TRBJ2-2, with a weak D call TRBD2 (5 bases). CDR3 sequence reads: CASSSDAGGGELFF. The CDR3 DNA is TGTGCCAGCAGCTCCGACGCGGGTGGCGGGGAGCTGTTTTTT.